One T cell receptor (beta chain) is described in this entry. Its antigen is not known. Per germline, CDR1 SGHVS and CDR2 FQNEAQ. This CDR3 has 15 amino acids. Trimming left V 4 bases short and J 2 bases short, with 15 bases between. TCRdb redid the calling of the 5' RACE reads with MiXCR, one entry per CDR3 protein. The sample has around 440,000 distinct CDR3 sequences, roughly 18% seen once. The sample belongs to a study of T-cell memory formation after mild COVID-19. The study, taken as a whole, reports: Of the contracting clones, CD4+ ones lay mainly in CM and EM, and CD8+ ones in EMRA. Pre-infection memory carried some responding clones, suggesting that cross-reactive memory joined.

The sample taken for sequencing was PBMCs or a T cell subset sorted from them (not recorded which). The TCR was taken from an adult woman who had mild COVID-19 (a few samples of this study predate the infection). Cell type and time point are not known. The rearrangement uses TRBV7-8 and TRBJ2-7; the D gene is possibly TRBD2 (7 bases). CDR3 amino acids: CASSYLEGGAYEQYF. CDR3 nucleotides: TGTGCCAGCAGCTATCTCGAGGGGGGGGCCTACGAGCAGTACTTC.